A single T cell receptor beta chain is shown here with its context. The data were taken from a study of cytomegalovirus exposure and HLA in healthy donors. Both 60 Vbeta primers and 13 Jbeta primers went into the PCR. The assay was immunoSEQ multiplex PCR, and TCRdb's table has in-frame clones only and misses some. Here the sample spans about 89,000 clones, around 83% being singletons. This CDR3 spans 13 amino acids. The germline gives CDR1 SQVTM, CDR2 ANQGSEA. V lost 2 bases and J lost 10; bases outside the gene matches: 6. This receptor was identified in a female donor in good health and CMV-seropositive. The chain employs TRBV29-1 and TRBJ2-1; 9 positions match TRBD2. Sequencing input: PBMCs. In DNA, the CDR3 is TGCAGCGTTGAACCGACTAGCGGAGAGGAGCAGTTCTTC. It is translated as CSVEPTSGEEQFF.